Listed here are 21 T cell receptor beta chains from one sample, sequenced in a study of vaccination effects on CD4 cells after COVID-19. Before sequencing took place, the ViraFEST assay used viral peptide pools to expand antigen-specific CD4+ T cells. When roughly eleven days of culture had elapsed, CD4+ T cells were isolated. Everyone in the study got two shots of either the BNT162b2 or mRNA-1273 vaccine. The assay was immunoSEQ multiplex PCR, and TCRdb's table has in-frame clones only and misses some. Of about 12,000 clones in the sample, roughly 70% were seen once. The antigens these receptors bind are not known. This specimen was CD4+ T cells from PBMCs cultured with SARS-CoV-2 spike peptides, taken after COVID-19 vaccination. The receptors come from a human donor who received a COVID-19 vaccine.

The chain combines TRBV18 with TRBJ1-2; 9 bases agree with TRBD1. The CDR3 spans 15 residues. The trim removed 4 bases at V and 8 bases at J, leaving 11 bases unmatched. Germline V gene sequence: CDR1 KGHSH, CDR2 LQKENI. CDR3 in amino acids: CASSLTGTGMEGYTF. The CDR3 nucleotides read TGTGCCAGCTCACTAACCGGGACAGGGATGGAAGGCTACACCTTC. The full variable domain, in which reference TRBV18 and TRBJ1-2 provide the parts outside the CDR3, is NAGVMQNPRHLVRRRGQEARLRCSPMKGHSHVYWYRQLPEEGLKFMVYLQKENIIDESGMPKERFSAEFPKEGPSILRIQQVVRGDSAAYFCASSLTGTGMEGYTFGSGTRLTVV.

The chain recombines TRBV2 with TRBJ1-5; D might be TRBD1 (5 bases). This CDR3 is 14 amino acids long. V was pared by 4 bases and J by 1 base, with 8 bases between. Germline V gives CDR1 SNHLY, CDR2 FYNNEI. CDR3 in amino acids: CASSGRGSNQPQHF. CDR3 DNA: TGTGCCAGCAGTGGCCGGGGGAGCAATCAGCCCCAGCATTTT.

This clone was recorded a few times. The V and J genes are TRBV5-1 and TRBJ1-4; D is uncertain. The CDR3 is made up of 13 amino acids. CDR1 SGHRS and CDR2 YFSETQ come from the germline V gene. Trimming removed 1 base from V and 3 bases from J, with 4 bases in between. This CDR3 is CASSLSPNEKLFF. CDR3 bases: TGCGCCAGCAGCTTGTCACCTAATGAAAAACTGTTTTTT.

As to this clone: A much larger clonotype is one base distant, so this may be a read error. The genes are TRBV5-6 and TRBJ1-2, with 8 bases matching TRBD1. V gave up 4 bases and J gave up 4 bases; unmatched junction bases: 6. The CDR3 has 14 amino acids. Germline CDR1 and CDR2: SGHDT and YYEEEE. The CDR3 region is CASSPRQGTYGYTF. The CDR3 DNA is TGTGCCAGCAGCCCGAGACAGGGGACCTATGGCTACACCTTC. Together with reference TRBV5-6 and TRBJ1-2, the CDR3 gives the full variable domain: DAGVTQSPTHLIKTRGQQVTLRCSPKSGHDTVSWYQQALGQGPQFIFQYYEEEERQRGNFPDRFSGHQFPNYSSELNVNALLLGDSALYLCASSPRQGTYGYTFGSGTRLTVV.

The CDR3 bases are TGTGCCAGCAGCCCGGGACAGGGGGCGAATCAGCCCCAGCATTTT. Translated: CASSPGQGANQPQHF. V usage is TRBV25-1 and J usage is TRBJ1-5, with 12 bases identical to TRBD1. J lost 4 bases, V lost 6 bases, and 4 bases had no gene match. Germline assignment: CDR1 MGHDK and CDR2 SYGVNS. The CDR3 contains 15 residues.

This chain uses TRBV4-1 with TRBJ2-3; TRBD2 matches 8 bases. CDR1 is MGHRA, CDR2 YSYEKL, per germline. The length of the CDR3 is 17 residues. Trimming took 4 bases from V and 6 from J; bases not matched to a gene: 15. The CDR3 DNA is TGCGCCAGCAGCCCAGGACTTGCGGGAGGAGGTTTCGATACGCAGTATTTT. This codes for CASSPGLAGGGFDTQYF.

CDR3 sequence reads: CASSFSDRVGNTIYF. CDR3 nucleotide sequence: TGTGCCAGCAGTTTCTCCGACAGGGTAGGAAACACCATATATTTT. The chain carries TRBV28 and TRBJ1-3; TRBD1 matches at 7 bases. V was clipped by 3 bases and J by 4 bases; unmatched bases: 6. This CDR3 has 15 amino acids. Looked up from germline, CDR1 is MDHEN and CDR2 is SYDVKM.

The J gene is TRBJ2-5, the V gene TRBV5-1; D is unresolved. The germline CDR1 and CDR2 sequences are SGHRS and YFSETQ. CDR3 length: 14 amino acids. V was clipped by 0 bases and J by 2 bases, with 8 bases between them. This CDR3 is CASSLGTRQETQYF. The CDR3 nucleotides are TGCGCCAGCAGCTTGGGGACCAGACAAGAGACCCAGTACTTC.

The chain links TRBV5-1 to TRBJ2-7; 9 positions match TRBD1. V lost 0 bases, J lost 4 bases, and 5 bases stayed unmatched. This CDR3 is built from 15 residues. In germline, CDR1 is SGHRS, CDR2 YFSETQ. The CDR3 loop reads CASSLVGTGKYEQYF. CDR3 coding DNA: TGCGCCAGCAGCTTGGTTGGGACAGGGAAATACGAGCAGTACTTC.

The V call is TRBV20-1, the J call TRBJ2-5; D is unresolved. The CDR3 contains 10 residues. Deletions cut 5 bases from V and 5 bases from J, with 6 bases between. Germline V gene sequence: CDR1 DFQATT, CDR2 SNEGSKA (reference sequence). The CDR3 loop reads CSAGWETQYF. CDR3 coding DNA: TGCAGTGCTGGGTGGGAGACCCAGTACTTC.

This CDR3 is CASSNLGTRSYEQYF. The CDR3 DNA sequence: TGTGCCAGCAGTAACCTCGGGACTAGGTCCTACGAGCAGTACTTC. The chain has TRBV6-5 and TRBJ2-7; 8 positions agree with TRBD2. The CDR3 spans 15 residues. The trim removed 5 bases at V and 1 base at J, leaving 7 bases unmatched. CDR1 and CDR2 (germline): MNHEY, SVGAGI.

The V call is TRBV3-1 (or the pseudogene TRBV3-2), the J call TRBJ1-1; D gene uncertain. Trimming took off 5 bases at V and 6 bases at J, with 13 bases between the two ends. The CDR3 has 13 residues. Germline CDR1 is LGHDT and CDR2 is YNNKEL (reference sequence). DNA for the CDR3: TGTGCCAGCAGCTCCCGGATCCCGGCTGAAGCTTTCTTT. Amino acids: CASSSRIPAEAFF.

The chain links TRBV12-3 or TRBV12-4 to TRBJ1-5, with no clear D. The CDR3 loop spans 12 amino acids. The V gene lost 6 bases and the J gene lost 8 bases, with 11 bases spanning the gap. Here the CDR3 reads CASSQRLEPQHF. The CDR3 bases are TGTGCCAGCAGCCAAAGACTGGAGCCCCAGCATTTT.

The chain recombines TRBV7-2 with TRBJ2-1; 12 nucleotides match TRBD2. V was clipped by 6 bases and J by 4 bases; unmatched bases: 4. Looked up from germline, CDR1 is SGHTA and CDR2 is FQGNSA. The CDR3 consists of 15 residues. The CDR3 spells CASSLAGGRYNEQFF. Here the CDR3 DNA reads TGTGCCAGCAGTCTAGCGGGGGGGCGATACAATGAGCAGTTCTTC.

In this sample, this clone is medium-sized. The gene calls are TRBV30 and TRBJ2-7, with D possibly TRBD1 on 6 matching bases. The V end lost 2 bases, the J end lost 3 bases, and 11 bases lay between the germline ends. The CDR3 consists of 13 residues. CDR1 is GTSNPN, CDR2 SVGIG, per germline (reference sequence). The CDR3 DNA sequence: TGTGCCTGGAGTCCCCAGACAGGCTACGAGCAGTACTTC. It yields the protein CAWSPQTGYEQYF.

The chain uses TRBV24-1 and TRBJ1-2, with a tentative D call TRBD1 (6 bases). Per germline, CDR1 KGHDR and CDR2 SFDVKD. The CDR3 is made up of 14 amino acids. V shed 2 bases and J shed 4 bases, with 10 bases lying between them. CDR3 amino acids: CATSDSGQPYGYTF. The CDR3 nucleotides are TGTGCCACCAGTGATTCCGGACAGCCCTATGGCTACACCTTC.

V is TRBV18 and J is TRBJ2-7; 8 nucleotides align to TRBD1. V lost 8 bases and J lost 0; bases outside the gene matches: 3. CDR1 is KGHSH, CDR2 LQKENI, per germline. This CDR3 has 13 residues. As DNA, the CDR3 is TGTGCCAGCCGGGACAGGAGCTCCTACGAGCAGTACTTC. This translates into CASRDRSSYEQYF.

The rearrangement uses TRBV6-5 and TRBJ2-3; 12 bases map to TRBD1. The CDR3 runs to 14 residues. V lost 7 bases and J lost 5; bases outside the gene matches: 4. Looked up from germline, CDR1 is MNHEY and CDR2 is SVGAGI. CDR3 sequence (DNA): TGTGCCAGCAACCGGGACAGGGGGCAAGATACGCAGTATTTT. Protein sequence: CASNRDRGQDTQYF.

The V call is TRBV5-1, the J call TRBJ2-5, with 9 nucleotides matching TRBD2. V lost 0 bases to trimming and J lost 5 bases; unmatched junction nucleotides: 8. CDR3 length: 16 residues. Germline V gene data show CDR1 as SGHRS and CDR2 as YFSETQ. The CDR3, as DNA: TGCGCCAGCAGCTTGGGACTAGCGGCAGGGGGGGAGACCCAGTACTTC. Protein: CASSLGLAAGGETQYF.

The gene calls are TRBV3-1 (or the pseudogene TRBV3-2) and TRBJ1-1; unclear D gene. There are 13 residues in the CDR3. V lost 4 bases and J 0 bases, leaving 6 bases between the germline ends. The germline CDR1 and CDR2 sequences are LGHDT and YNNKEL (reference sequence). CDR3 nucleotide sequence: TGTGCCAGCAGCCGGATCATGAACACTGAAGCTTTCTTT. Protein product: CASSRIMNTEAFF.

The gene calls are TRBV27 and TRBJ1-6; 7 bases line up with TRBD1. Germline V gene data show CDR1 as MNHEY and CDR2 as SMNVEV (reference sequence). V trimming: 8 bases; J trimming: 10 bases; junction bases outside the gene matches: 14. CDR3 length: 15 amino acids. This chain's CDR3 is CASCHNRDSGSPLHF. In DNA form, the CDR3 reads TGTGCCAGCTGTCATAACCGGGACAGCGGATCACCCCTCCACTTT.